This TCR beta chain comes out of a study of blood T cells in healthy people across ages. Through a sample-barcoded 5' primer and a J-beta primer mix, a second PCR was run for roughly 6 to 12 cycles. Each sample yielded at least 2.5 million CDR3-containing paired-end reads. Each CDR3 protein gets one entry after TCRdb re-called the 5' RACE reads with MiXCR. The sample includes hundreds of thousands of distinct CDR3 sequences, around 36% seen only once; the top ten take roughly 13%. The CDR3 contains 13 residues. Germline loops: CDR1 SEHNR, CDR2 FQNEAQ (reference sequence). Trimming pared 3 bases from V and 1 base from J, leaving 6 bases between.

The sample comprised blood. The origin of this receptor is a man between 18 and 29 years old in good health. The chain recombines TRBV7-9 with TRBJ1-1; D gene uncertain. The CDR3 reads CASSFRANTEAFF. The CDR3 coding sequence is TGTGCCAGCAGCTTCAGAGCGAACACTGAAGCTTTCTTT.